This TCR beta chain comes out of a study of Ad26.COV2.S vaccination and SARS-CoV-2 variants. Study information: Ad26.COV2.S was injected intramuscularly once or twice, 56 days apart.

Here immunoSEQ multiplex PCR was the method, and the copy in TCRdb shows in-frame clones only, minus some. The sample lists roughly 270,000 clones, about 90% occurring once. On this clone: The antigen is unknown. Other DNA sequences within the sample encode an identical CDR3.

As for treatment: roughly 18 received Ad26.COV2.S at low or high dose, single or two shots; 5 received placebo; per-sample allocation not given. Repertoires come from day 63 after the first vaccine or placebo injection. CDR1 and CDR2 (germline): MNHEY, SVGAGI. This CDR3 is built from 13 residues. J was trimmed by 3 bases and V by 5 bases; bases with no gene match: 3. General study points: CD8+ and CD4+ T cells specific for spike reportedly responded with substantial breadth after vaccination.

Sequenced material: peripheral blood, taken in a trial of Ad26.COV2.S vaccine versus placebo. The chain combines TRBV6-5 with TRBJ1-2; 7 positions agree with TRBD1. This receptor was taken from a person between 18 and 59 years old who received the Ad26.COV2.S COVID-19 vaccine or a placebo. CDR3 coding DNA: TGTGCCAGCAGTCTGACAGGGTACTATGGCTACACCTTC. Amino acids: CASSLTGYYGYTF.